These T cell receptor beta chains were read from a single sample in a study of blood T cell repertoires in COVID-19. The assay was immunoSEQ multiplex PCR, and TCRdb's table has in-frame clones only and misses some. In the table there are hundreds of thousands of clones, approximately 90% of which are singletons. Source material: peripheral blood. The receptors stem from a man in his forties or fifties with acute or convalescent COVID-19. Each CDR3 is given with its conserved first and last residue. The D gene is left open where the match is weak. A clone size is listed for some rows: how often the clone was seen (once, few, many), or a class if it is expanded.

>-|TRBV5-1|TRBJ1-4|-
TGCGCCAGCAGCTTGGAGGGGGGGACAACTAATGAAAAACTGTTTTTT
CASSLEGGTTNEKLFF
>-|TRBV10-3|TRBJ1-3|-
TGTGCCATCAGTGAGACAGGAGGGTCGAGAGGAAACACCATATATTTT
CAISETGGSRGNTIYF
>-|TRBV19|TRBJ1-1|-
TGTGCCAGTAGTATCGGTGAAACTGAAGCTTTCTTT
CASSIGETEAFF
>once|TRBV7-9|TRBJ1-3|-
TGTGCCAGCAGCTTAAGTGGCTTGGGGGGAGCGGGAAACACCATATATTTT
CASSLSGLGGAGNTIYF
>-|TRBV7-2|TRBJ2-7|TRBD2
TGTGCCAGCAGCTTAGGTAGCGGGCCCTCCTACGAGCAGTACTTC
CASSLGSGPSYEQYF
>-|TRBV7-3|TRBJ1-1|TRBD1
TGTGCCAGCAGCGTCACAGGGGATCTCCCGGCCACTGAAGCTTTCTTT
CASSVTGDLPATEAFF
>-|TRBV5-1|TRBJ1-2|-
TGCGCCAGCAGCTTTGAAGGACAGTCGAACTATGGCTACACCTTC
CASSFEGQSNYGYTF
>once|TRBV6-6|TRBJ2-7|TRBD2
TGTGCCAGCAGTCAGGGACTAGCGGGGGTGGGCTCCTACGAGCAGTACTTC
CASSQGLAGVGSYEQYF
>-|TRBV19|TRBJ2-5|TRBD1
TGTGCCAGTAGTACCCCCGGGACAGGGGGAGAGACCCAGTACTTC
CASSTPGTGGETQYF
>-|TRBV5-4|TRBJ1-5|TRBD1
TGTGCCAGCAGCGGGACAGGGGCGGAACTCAATCAGCCCCAGCATTTT
CASSGTGAELNQPQHF
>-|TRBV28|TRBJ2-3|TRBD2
TGTGCCAGCAGTTCTCCGGGAGGAAGCACAGATACGCAGTATTTT
CASSSPGGSTDTQYF
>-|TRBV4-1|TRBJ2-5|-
TGCGCCAGCAGCCGGTCACAGGGTATTCAAGAGACCCAGTACTTC
CASSRSQGIQETQYF
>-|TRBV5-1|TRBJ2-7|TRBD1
TGCGCCAGCAGCTTGTCGTTTCAGGGGGCCTACGAGCAGTACTTC
CASSLSFQGAYEQYF
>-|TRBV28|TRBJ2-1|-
TGTGCCAGCAGTTTCCATCCAGGCACCTACAATGAGCAGTTCTTC
CASSFHPGTYNEQFF
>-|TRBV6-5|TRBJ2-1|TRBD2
TGTGCCAGCAGCTTTAGCGGGAGGACATCAGATGGGCAGTTCTTC
CASSFSGRTSDGQFF
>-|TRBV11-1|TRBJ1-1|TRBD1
TGTGCCAGCAGCTTAGCGCTCCTACAGGGGGGCCCCGAAGCTTTCTTT
CASSLALLQGGPEAFF
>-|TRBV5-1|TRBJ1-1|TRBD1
TGCGCCAGCAGGGGGACAGCCTCGAACACTGAAGCTTTCTTT
CASRGTASNTEAFF
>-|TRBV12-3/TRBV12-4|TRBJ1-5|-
TGTGCCAGCAGCGCTATTCCTCAGCCCCAGCATTTT
CASSAIPQPQHF
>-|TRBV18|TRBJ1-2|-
TGTGCCAGCTCACCCACTCAGGGAAGATATGGCTACACCTTC
CASSPTQGRYGYTF
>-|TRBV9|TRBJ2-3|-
TGTGCCAGCAGCCCCCCCCGGATGGGCGCAGATACGCAGTATTTT
CASSPPRMGADTQYF
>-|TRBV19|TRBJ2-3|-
TGTGCCAGTAGTACGGGGATAGCAGATACGCAGTATTTT
CASSTGIADTQYF
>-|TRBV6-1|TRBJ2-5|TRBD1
TGTGCCAGCAGTGAAGGGCAGGGGGCTGAGACCCAGTACTTC
CASSEGQGAETQYF
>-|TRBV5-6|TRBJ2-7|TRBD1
TGTGCCAGCAGTTACAGGCCGGGACAGAGGACCTACGAGCAGTACTTC
CASSYRPGQRTYEQYF
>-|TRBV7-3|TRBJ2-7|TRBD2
TGTGCCAGCAGCTTAACAGCGGGAGACCCCGAGCAGTACTTC
CASSLTAGDPEQYF
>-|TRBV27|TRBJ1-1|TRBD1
TGTGCCAGCAGTTCTCTGGGGACAGGGGGGAGAACTTTCTTT
CASSSLGTGGRTFF
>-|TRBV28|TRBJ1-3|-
TGTGCCAGCAGTTTGCCCGCTGGGCTCGGTGGAAACACCATATATTTT
CASSLPAGLGGNTIYF
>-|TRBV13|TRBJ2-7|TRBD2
TGTGCCAGCAGCCCTCGGGGGGTGGGGCCGGGCGAGCAGTACTTC
CASSPRGVGPGEQYF
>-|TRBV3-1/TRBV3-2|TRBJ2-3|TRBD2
TGTGCCAGCAGCCCCGGACTAGCGGGGGCCCCTAGCACAGATACGCAGTATTTT
CASSPGLAGAPSTDTQYF
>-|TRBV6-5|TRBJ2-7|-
TGTGCCAGCAGTTACTCACAGGGTGCCTCCTACGAGCAGTACTTC
CASSYSQGASYEQYF
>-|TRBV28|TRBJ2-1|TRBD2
TGTGCCAGCAGTCTTGGGCCACCACTAGCGGGAGGCCGAATAAGCTCCTACAATGAGCAGTTCTTC
CASSLGPPLAGGRISSYNEQFF
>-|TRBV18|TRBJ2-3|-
TGTGCCAGCTCACCGGCGGTAGCGACAGATACGCAGTATTTT
CASSPAVATDTQYF
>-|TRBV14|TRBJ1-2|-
TGTGCCAGCAGCCAAAATATGGACTCGGGCTATGGCTACACCTTC
CASSQNMDSGYGYTF
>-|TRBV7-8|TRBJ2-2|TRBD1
TGTGCCAGCAGCTTATCCGGGACAGGGGCGGGAAGGGGGGAGCTGTTTTTT
CASSLSGTGAGRGELFF
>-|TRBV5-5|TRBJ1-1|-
TGTGCCAGCAGCCTCTTTGGGGGAGGGAACACTGAAGCTTTCTTT
CASSLFGGGNTEAFF
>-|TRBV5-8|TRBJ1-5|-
TGTGCCAGCAGCTTCGGGATGGATAGCAATCAGCCCCAGCATTTT
CASSFGMDSNQPQHF
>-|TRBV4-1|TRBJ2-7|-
TGCGCCAGCAGCCCCCTAGGGAGCGCCTACGAGCAGTACTTC
CASSPLGSAYEQYF
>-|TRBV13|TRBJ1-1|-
TGTGCCAGCAGCTTAGCTCTCGCTATCGGCAGGGCGAACACTGAAGCTTTCTTT
CASSLALAIGRANTEAFF
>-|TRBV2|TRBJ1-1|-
TGTGCCAGCAGTGTTCAGGGTGTGGAAGCTTTCTTT
CASSVQGVEAFF
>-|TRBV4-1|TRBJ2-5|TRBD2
TGCGCCAGCAGCCAAGTTGGACTAGAAGAGACCCAGTACTTC
CASSQVGLEETQYF
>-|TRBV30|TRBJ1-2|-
TGTGCCGGCAGGGGTTACTATGGCTACACCTTC
CAGRGYYGYTF